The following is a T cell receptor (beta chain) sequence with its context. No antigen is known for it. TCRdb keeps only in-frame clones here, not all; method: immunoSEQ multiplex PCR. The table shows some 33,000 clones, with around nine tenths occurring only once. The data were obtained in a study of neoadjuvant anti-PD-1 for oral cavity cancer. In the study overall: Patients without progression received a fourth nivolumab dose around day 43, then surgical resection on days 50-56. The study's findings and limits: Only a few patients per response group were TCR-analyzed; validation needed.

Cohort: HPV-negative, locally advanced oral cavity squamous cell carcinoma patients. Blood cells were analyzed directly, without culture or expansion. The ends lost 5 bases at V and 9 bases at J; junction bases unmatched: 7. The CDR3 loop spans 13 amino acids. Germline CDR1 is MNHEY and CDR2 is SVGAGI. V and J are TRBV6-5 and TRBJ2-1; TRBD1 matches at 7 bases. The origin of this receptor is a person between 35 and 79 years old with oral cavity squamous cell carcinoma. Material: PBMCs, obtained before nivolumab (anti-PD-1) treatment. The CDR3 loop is CASSPTGSREQFF. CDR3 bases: TGTGCCAGCAGTCCGACAGGGTCCCGTGAGCAGTTCTTC.